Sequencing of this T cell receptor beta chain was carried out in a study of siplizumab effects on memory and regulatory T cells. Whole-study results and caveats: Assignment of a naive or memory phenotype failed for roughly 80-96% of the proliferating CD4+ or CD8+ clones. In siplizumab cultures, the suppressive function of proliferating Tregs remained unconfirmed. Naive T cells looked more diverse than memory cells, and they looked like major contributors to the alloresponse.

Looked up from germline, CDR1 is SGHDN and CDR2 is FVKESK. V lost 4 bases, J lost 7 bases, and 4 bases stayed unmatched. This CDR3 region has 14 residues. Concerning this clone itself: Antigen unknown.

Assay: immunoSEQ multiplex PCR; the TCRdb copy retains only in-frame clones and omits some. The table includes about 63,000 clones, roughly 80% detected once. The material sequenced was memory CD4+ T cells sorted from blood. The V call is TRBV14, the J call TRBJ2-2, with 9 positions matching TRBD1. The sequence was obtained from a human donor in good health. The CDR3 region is CASSPDRGNGELFF. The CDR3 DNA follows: TGTGCCAGCAGCCCTGACAGGGGGAACGGGGAGCTGTTTTTT. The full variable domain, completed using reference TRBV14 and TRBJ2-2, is EAGVTQFPSHSVIEKGQTVTLRCDPISGHDNLYWYRRVMGKEIKFLLHFVKESKQDESGMPNNRFLAERTGGTYSTLKVQPAELEDSGVYFCASSPDRGNGELFFGEGSRLTVL.